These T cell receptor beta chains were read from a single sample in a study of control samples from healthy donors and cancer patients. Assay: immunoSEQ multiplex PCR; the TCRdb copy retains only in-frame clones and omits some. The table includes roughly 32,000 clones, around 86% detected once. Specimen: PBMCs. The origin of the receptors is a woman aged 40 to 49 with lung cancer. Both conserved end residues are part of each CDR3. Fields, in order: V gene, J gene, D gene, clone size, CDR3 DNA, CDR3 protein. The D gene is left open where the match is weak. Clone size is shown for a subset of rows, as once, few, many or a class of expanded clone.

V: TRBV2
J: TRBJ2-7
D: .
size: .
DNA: TGTGCCAGCAGTGGAGCGACAGTCCTCTACGAGCAGTACTTC
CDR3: CASSGATVLYEQYF

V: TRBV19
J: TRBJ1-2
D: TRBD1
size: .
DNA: TGTGCCAGTAGTGGAAAGACAGGGCCCCTGGGGGGCTACACCTTC
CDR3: CASSGKTGPLGGYTF

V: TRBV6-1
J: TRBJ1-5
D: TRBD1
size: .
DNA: TGTGCCAGCAGTGTTCGACAGGGTGGGGGAATTAGTCCCCAGCATTTT
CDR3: CASSVRQGGGISPQHF

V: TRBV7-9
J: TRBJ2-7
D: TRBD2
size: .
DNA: TGTGCCAGCACCCCCCGGGGGGGCTCCGAGCAGTACTTC
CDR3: CASTPRGGSEQYF

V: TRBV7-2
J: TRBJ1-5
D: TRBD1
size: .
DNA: TGTGCCAGCAGCTCCGGGACAGGGCTTTATAGCAATCAGCCCCAGCATTTT
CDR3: CASSSGTGLYSNQPQHF

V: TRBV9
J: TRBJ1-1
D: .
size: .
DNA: TGTGCCAGCAGCGTCGGGACTTTCGGCACTGAAGCTTTCTTT
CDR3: CASSVGTFGTEAFF

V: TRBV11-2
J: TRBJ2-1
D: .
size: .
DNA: TGTGCCAGCAGCTTAGGTAGGCAACCATACAATGAGCAGTTCTTC
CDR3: CASSLGRQPYNEQFF

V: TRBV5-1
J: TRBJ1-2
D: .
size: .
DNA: TGCGCCAGCAGCTTGGTTCCGGACAGCAACTATGGCTACACCTTC
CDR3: CASSLVPDSNYGYTF

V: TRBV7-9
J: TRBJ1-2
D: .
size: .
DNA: TGTGCCAGCAGCTTAGCACAGGTGGATGGCTACACCTTC
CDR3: CASSLAQVDGYTF

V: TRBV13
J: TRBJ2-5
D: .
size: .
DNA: TGTGCCAGCAGCTTCGCGGCAGGGGATGGGGAAGAGACCCAGTACTTC
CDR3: CASSFAAGDGEETQYF

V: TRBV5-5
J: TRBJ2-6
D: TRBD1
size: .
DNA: TGTGCCAGCAGCCTACGGACAGGGGGCTTTGGGGCCAACGTCCTGACTTTC
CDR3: CASSLRTGGFGANVLTF

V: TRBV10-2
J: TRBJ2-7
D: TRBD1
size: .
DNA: TGCGCCAGCAGTCTACCGGGACAGGGGCGCAAGAAGCAGTACTTC
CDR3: CASSLPGQGRKKQYF

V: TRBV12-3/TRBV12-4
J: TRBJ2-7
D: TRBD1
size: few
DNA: TGTGCCAGCAGCCTGGACAGGGCTTACGAGCAGTACTTC
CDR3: CASSLDRAYEQYF

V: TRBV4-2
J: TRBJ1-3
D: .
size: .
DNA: TGTGCCAGCAGCCAAGGTTCTGGAAACACCATATATTTT
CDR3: CASSQGSGNTIYF

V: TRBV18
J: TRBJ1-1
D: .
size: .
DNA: TGTGCCAGCTCACTTTTTCCAGTCGAAGGGACTGAAGCTTTCTTT
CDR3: CASSLFPVEGTEAFF

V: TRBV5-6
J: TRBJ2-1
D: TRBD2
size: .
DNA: TGTGCCAGCAGCTTGGGTGGGCTAGCGGGGGTTGGAGAGCAGTTCTTC
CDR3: CASSLGGLAGVGEQFF

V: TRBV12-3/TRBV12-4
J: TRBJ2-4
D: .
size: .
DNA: TGTGCCAGCACTCTTAGCTTGGGGCCTCAGTACTTC
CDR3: CASTLSLGPQYF

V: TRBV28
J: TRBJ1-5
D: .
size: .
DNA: TGTGCCAGCAGTTTAGGGGACCTTCGAGGCAATCAGCCCCAGCATTTT
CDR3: CASSLGDLRGNQPQHF

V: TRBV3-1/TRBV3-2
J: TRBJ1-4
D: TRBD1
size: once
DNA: TGTGCCAGCAGCGGGGGACAGACTGCAACTAATGAAAAACTGTTTTTT
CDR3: CASSGGQTATNEKLFF

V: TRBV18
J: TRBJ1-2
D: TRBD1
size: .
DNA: TGTGCCAGCTCGACAGGGGAGGAGGGCTACACCTTC
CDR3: CASSTGEEGYTF

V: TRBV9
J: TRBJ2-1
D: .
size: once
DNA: TGTGCCAGCAGCCCAGAGGGGGTTTACAATGAGCAGTTCTTC
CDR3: CASSPEGVYNEQFF

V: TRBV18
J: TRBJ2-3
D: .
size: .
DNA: TGTGCCAGCTCACCAGGAGGGGGCCAAGATACGCAGTATTTT
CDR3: CASSPGGGQDTQYF

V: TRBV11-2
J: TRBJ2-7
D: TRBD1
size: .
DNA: TGTGCCAGCAGCTCTACAGGGGTCAGGTACGAGCAGTACTTC
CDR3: CASSSTGVRYEQYF

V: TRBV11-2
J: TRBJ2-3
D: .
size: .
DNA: TGTGCCAGCAGCTTAGCGGCGGAGAACACAGATACGCAGTATTTT
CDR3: CASSLAAENTDTQYF

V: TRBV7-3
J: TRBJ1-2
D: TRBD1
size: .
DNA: TGTGCCAGCAGCCTAGGGACAGGTGGAGATGGCTACACCTTC
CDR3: CASSLGTGGDGYTF

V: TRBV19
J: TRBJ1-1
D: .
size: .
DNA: TGTGCCAGTAGTATAGGGTCTGCGGGAGGCACTGAAGCTTTCTTT
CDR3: CASSIGSAGGTEAFF

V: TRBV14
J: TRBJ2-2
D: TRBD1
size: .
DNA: TGTGCCAGCAGCGACGGGACAGGGGGCACCGGGGAGCTGTTTTTT
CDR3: CASSDGTGGTGELFF

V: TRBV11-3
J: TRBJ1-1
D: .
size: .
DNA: TGTGCCAGCAGCTTAGCACCGGGGTCAACTGAAGCTTTCTTT
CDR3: CASSLAPGSTEAFF

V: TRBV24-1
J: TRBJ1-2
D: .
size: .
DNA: TGTGCCACCAGTGATCCAGGGCGCAGCTATGGCTACACCTTC
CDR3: CATSDPGRSYGYTF

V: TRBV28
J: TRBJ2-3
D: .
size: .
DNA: TGTGCCAGCAGTTTTACTGGGTTGCAAGATACGCAGTATTTT
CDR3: CASSFTGLQDTQYF

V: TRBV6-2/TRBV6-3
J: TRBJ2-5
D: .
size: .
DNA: TGTGCCAGCAGTTTTGCAGGGCTCAAGGACCAAGAGACCCAGTACTTC
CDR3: CASSFAGLKDQETQYF

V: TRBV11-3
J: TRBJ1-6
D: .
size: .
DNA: TGTGCCAGCAGCGCCACCGGGAGCTGGGATTCACCCCTCCACTTT
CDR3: CASSATGSWDSPLHF

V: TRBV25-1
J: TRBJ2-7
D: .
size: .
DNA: TGTGCCAGCAGTGAATGGAACGGATACTACGAGCAGTACTTC
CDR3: CASSEWNGYYEQYF

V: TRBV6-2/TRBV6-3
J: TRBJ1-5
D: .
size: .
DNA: TGTGCCAGCAGTTACCGAGACGTGGTCGGCAATCAGCCCCAGCATTTT
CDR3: CASSYRDVVGNQPQHF

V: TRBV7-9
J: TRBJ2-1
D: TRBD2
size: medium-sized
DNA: TGTGCCAGCAGCTTACCGCTAGCGGCCTACAATGAGCAGTTCTTC
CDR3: CASSLPLAAYNEQFF

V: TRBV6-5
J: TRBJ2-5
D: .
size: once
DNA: TGTGCCAGCAGTTACCAGGGTTTAGAGACCCAGTACTTC
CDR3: CASSYQGLETQYF

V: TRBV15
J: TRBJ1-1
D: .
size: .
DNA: TGTGCCACCAGCAGAGTGGGAGGGCTAAACACTGAAGCTTTCTTT
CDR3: CATSRVGGLNTEAFF

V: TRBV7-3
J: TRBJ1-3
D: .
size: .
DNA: TGTGCCAGCAGCTTCGGGGCTGGAAACACCATATATTTT
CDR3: CASSFGAGNTIYF

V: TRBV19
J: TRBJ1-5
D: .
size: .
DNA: TGTGCCAGTAGTATAGAGCGAGGACGTAATCAGCCCCAGCATTTT
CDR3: CASSIERGRNQPQHF

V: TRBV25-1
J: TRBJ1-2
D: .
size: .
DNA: TGTGCCAGCAGTGGGGGTGGTTCCTTCTATGGCTACACCTTC
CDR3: CASSGGGSFYGYTF

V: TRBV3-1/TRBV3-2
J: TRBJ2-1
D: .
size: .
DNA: TGTGCCAGCAGCCAAGGGGAATGGGCGAGCTCCTACAATGAGCAGTTCTTC
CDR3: CASSQGEWASSYNEQFF

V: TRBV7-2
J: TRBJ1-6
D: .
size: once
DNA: TGTGCCAGCAGCTTGGAGGCCGCGATAGATTCACCCCTCCACTTT
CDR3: CASSLEAAIDSPLHF

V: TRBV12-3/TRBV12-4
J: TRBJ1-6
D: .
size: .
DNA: TGTGCCAGCAGTCCAAGGAGTAATTCACCCCTCCACTTT
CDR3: CASSPRSNSPLHF

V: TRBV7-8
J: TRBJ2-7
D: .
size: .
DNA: TGTGCCAGCAGCTTGAGCCGGGACATATCCTACGAGCAGTACTTC
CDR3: CASSLSRDISYEQYF

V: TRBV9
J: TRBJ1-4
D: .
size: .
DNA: TGTGCCAGCAGCGTTTCTGGGGGCTATGAAAAACTGTTTTTT
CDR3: CASSVSGGYEKLFF

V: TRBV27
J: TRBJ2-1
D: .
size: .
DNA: TGTGCCAGCAGTTGGAGGGGGGCCGCCAATGAGCAGTTCTTC
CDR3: CASSWRGAANEQFF

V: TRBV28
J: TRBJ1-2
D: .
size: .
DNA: TGTGCCAGCAGTCCTCCCGGGCAGGGAGGCTACACCTTC
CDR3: CASSPPGQGGYTF

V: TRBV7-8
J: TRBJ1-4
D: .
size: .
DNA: TGTGCCAGCAGCTTAATTGGCAGGGGAAGAGGTGAAAAACTGTTTTTT
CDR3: CASSLIGRGRGEKLFF

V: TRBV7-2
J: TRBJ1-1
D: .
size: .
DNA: TGTGCCAGCAGGGTAAACACTGAAGCTTTCTTT
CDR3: CASRVNTEAFF

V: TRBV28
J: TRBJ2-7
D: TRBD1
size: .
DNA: TGTGCCAGCAGTTTGGGGACAGGTGGCGACTACGAGCAGTACTTC
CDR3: CASSLGTGGDYEQYF

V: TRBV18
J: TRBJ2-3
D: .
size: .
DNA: TGTGCCAGCTCACCCACGACTAACACAGATACGCAGTATTTT
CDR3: CASSPTTNTDTQYF

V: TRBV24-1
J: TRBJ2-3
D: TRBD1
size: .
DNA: TGTGCCACCAGTAACCCCGGGACAGGGGGCACAGATACGCAGTATTTT
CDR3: CATSNPGTGGTDTQYF

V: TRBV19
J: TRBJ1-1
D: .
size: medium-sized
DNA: TGTGCCAGTAGGACGTGGTCGGGGACTGAAGCTTTCTTT
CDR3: CASRTWSGTEAFF

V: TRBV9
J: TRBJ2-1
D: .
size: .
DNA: TGTGCCAGCAGCGTCACAGGGTCGGTGGTTAATGAGCAGTTCTTC
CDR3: CASSVTGSVVNEQFF

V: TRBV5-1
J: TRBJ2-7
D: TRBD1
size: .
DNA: TGCGCCAGCAGCTTGGGGACAGGGGCCTACGAGCAGTACTTC
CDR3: CASSLGTGAYEQYF

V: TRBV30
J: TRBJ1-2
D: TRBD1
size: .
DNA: TGTGCCTGGCATAAACATAGGGGGCGCGACTTGAACTATGGCTACACCTTC
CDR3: CAWHKHRGRDLNYGYTF

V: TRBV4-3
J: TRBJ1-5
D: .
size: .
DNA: TGCGCCAGCAGCCCGGGTTGGGACGGTAAGGAGCCCCAGCATTTT
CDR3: CASSPGWDGKEPQHF

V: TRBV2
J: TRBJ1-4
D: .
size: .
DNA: TGTGCCAGCATAGGCGGCACTAATGAAAAACTGTTTTTT
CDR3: CASIGGTNEKLFF

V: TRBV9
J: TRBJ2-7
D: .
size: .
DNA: TGTGCCAGCAGCGTAGGAACGGGACCGGTGGACGAGCAGTACTTC
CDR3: CASSVGTGPVDEQYF

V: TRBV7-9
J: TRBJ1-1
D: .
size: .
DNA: TGTGCCAGCAGGGCAGGACGGGGTAAAGCTTTCTTT
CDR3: CASRAGRGKAFF